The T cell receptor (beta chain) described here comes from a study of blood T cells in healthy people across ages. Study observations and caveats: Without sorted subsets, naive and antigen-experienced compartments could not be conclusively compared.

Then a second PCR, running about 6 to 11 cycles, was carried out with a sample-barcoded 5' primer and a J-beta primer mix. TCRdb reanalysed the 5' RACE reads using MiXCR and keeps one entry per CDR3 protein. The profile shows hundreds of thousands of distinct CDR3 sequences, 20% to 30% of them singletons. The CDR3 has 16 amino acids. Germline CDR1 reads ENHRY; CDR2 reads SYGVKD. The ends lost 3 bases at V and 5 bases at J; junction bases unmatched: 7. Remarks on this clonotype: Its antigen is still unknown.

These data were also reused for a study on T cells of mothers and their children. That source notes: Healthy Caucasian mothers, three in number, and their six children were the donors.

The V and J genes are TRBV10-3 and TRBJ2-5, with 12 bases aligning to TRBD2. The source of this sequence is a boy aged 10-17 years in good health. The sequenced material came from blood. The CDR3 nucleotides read TGTGCCATCAGTGACCCGACTAGCGGGAGATCCGAGACCCAGTACTTC. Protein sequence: CAISDPTSGRSETQYF.